These 31 T cell receptor beta chains share one sample of origin, sequenced in a study of human T cells and chemical hapten exposure. From whole blood left unfractionated, total RNA was extracted. Individual cDNA molecules had unique molecular identifiers attached to them by the library. TCRdb passed the reads through MiXCR, listing each CDR3 protein once. The sample gives about 120,000 distinct CDR3 sequences, 8% to 9.5% of which show up once; around 1.5% is in the top ten. Sequencing used whole blood. These receptors were taken from a human donor in good health. Some clones in this sample may be carry-over from other donors' samples.

J is TRBJ2-3 and V is TRBV10-3; 11 bases fit TRBD2. With V trimmed by 7 bases and J by 5 bases, 8 bases remained unmatched. Germline V gene lookup returns CDR1 ENHRY and CDR2 SYGVKD. The CDR3 has 15 residues. The CDR3 DNA reads TGTGCCATCACGGCTACTAGCGGGAGAGGAGATACGCAGTATTTT. Protein product: CAITATSGRGDTQYF.

This clonotype appeared many times. This chain connects TRBV10-1 to TRBJ2-1; the D gene is possibly TRBD2 (5 bases). Germline CDR1 is WNHNN and CDR2 is SYGVQD (reference sequence). The CDR3 sequence is 14 residues long. V was trimmed by 5 bases and J by 7 bases, leaving 15 bases between them. The CDR3 bases are TGCGCCAGCAGTTCCGAGCCCCCGGGGAATGAGCAGTTCTTC. It is translated as CASSSEPPGNEQFF.

Comment on this clonotype: One base away lies a much larger clone, so this may be a sequencing read error. This chain joins TRBV19 and TRBJ1-5; D remains ambiguous. V dropped 5 bases and J dropped 8 bases, with 16 bases sitting between them. Germline V gene data show CDR1 as LNHDA and CDR2 as SQIVND (reference sequence). The CDR3 is made up of 14 amino acids. The CDR3 here is CASSVLVDIKPQHF. CDR3 sequence (DNA): TGTGCCAGTAGTGTACTAGTGGATATTAAGCCCCAGCATTTT.

This chain connects TRBV5-1 to TRBJ2-1; D unresolved. V was cut by 3 bases and J by 6 bases, with 7 bases left in between. This CDR3 contains 12 residues. CDR1 is SGHRS and CDR2 is YFSETQ in the germline V gene. The chain's CDR3 is CASSWASNEQFF. The DNA for the CDR3 is TGCGCCAGCAGCTGGGCTAGCAATGAGCAGTTCTTC.

This clonotype was detected a few times. The rearrangement joins TRBV7-3 to TRBJ2-1; perhaps TRBD1 as D (5 bases). Germline loops: CDR1 SGHTA, CDR2 FQGTGA. The CDR3 spans 12 residues. The V end lost 2 bases, the J end lost 10 bases, and 9 bases lay between the germline ends. The CDR3, as DNA: TGTGCCAGCAGCTTATGGAAGGGGGAGCAGTTCTTC. The encoded protein is CASSLWKGEQFF. The complete variable domain, with remaining parts taken from reference TRBV7-3 and TRBJ2-1, reads GAGVSQTPSNKVTEKGKYVELRCDPISGHTALYWYRQSLGQGPEFLIYFQGTGAADDSGLPNDRFFAVRPEGSVSTLKIQRTERGDSAVYLCASSLWKGEQFFGPGTRLTVL.

The chain has TRBV7-2 and TRBJ2-3; 10 nucleotides line up with TRBD2. V shed 4 bases, J shed 2 bases, and the junction held 9 bases outside the gene matches. The CDR3 consists of 17 residues. From germline, CDR1 is SGHTA and CDR2 FQGNSA. This CDR3 reads CASSSGVAGGPTDTQYF. The CDR3 nucleotides read TGTGCCAGCAGCTCAGGTGTAGCGGGGGGTCCCACAGATACGCAGTATTTT.

The rearrangement uses TRBV4-2 and TRBJ2-7; D gene unclear. Per the germline V gene, CDR1 is LGHNA and CDR2 is YNFKEQ. The germline V and J ends were trimmed by 0 bases and 2 bases, with 14 bases remaining between them. The length of the CDR3 is 16 residues. The CDR3 DNA reads as TGTGCCAGCAGCCAAGATAGTACAGAATCTGCCTACGAGCAGTACTTC. It specifies CASSQDSTESAYEQYF.

This clonotype has at least ten counts. The chain has TRBV3-1 and TRBJ1-5; D unresolved. The CDR3 runs to 16 residues. Trimming shortened V by 0 bases and J by 1 base, and 10 bases separated the two germline ends. Germline lookup yields CDR1 LGHDT and CDR2 YNNKEL (reference sequence). The CDR3 DNA sequence: TGTGCCAGCAGCCAAGACCCGGCGGGGAGCAATCAGCCCCAGCATTTT. Translated: CASSQDPAGSNQPQHF.

This clonotype was counted between two and nine times. CDR3 DNA sequence: TGTGCCAGCAGCTTGACCGGGACTGCGTCTGGAAACACCATATATTTT. Protein sequence: CASSLTGTASGNTIYF. This rearrangement joins TRBV7-2 to TRBJ1-3; perhaps TRBD1 as D (5 bases). Trimming took off 3 bases at V and 1 base at J, with 13 bases between the two ends. The CDR3 has 16 residues. The germline CDR1 and CDR2 sequences are SGHTA and FQGNSA.

The V call is TRBV28, the J call TRBJ1-2; perhaps TRBD1 as D (5 bases). The CDR3 consists of 15 residues. Germline lookup yields CDR1 MDHEN and CDR2 SYDVKM. Trimming took off 1 base at V and 4 bases at J, with 13 bases between the two ends. The CDR3 reads CASSLSMGGGYGYTF. CDR3 DNA: TGTGCCAGCAGTTTATCCATGGGGGGGGGCTATGGCTACACCTTC.

The chain recombines TRBV10-3 with TRBJ2-1; 7 nucleotides agree with TRBD1. With V trimmed by 2 bases and J by 0 bases, 10 bases remained unmatched. Per germline, CDR1 ENHRY and CDR2 SYGVKD. The CDR3 sequence is 18 residues long. CDR3 region: CAISEPFRGSSSYNEQFF. The DNA for the CDR3 is TGTGCCATCAGTGAGCCATTCAGGGGGTCAAGCTCCTACAATGAGCAGTTCTTC.

The chain couples TRBV12-5 to TRBJ2-1; D might be TRBD2 (6 bases). This CDR3 spans 15 amino acids. The V end was cut by 2 bases, the J end by 6 bases, with 14 bases between. Germline lookup yields CDR1 LGHNT and CDR2 FRNRAP. As DNA, the CDR3 is TGTGCTAGTGGTTTGCTTTCCGGAGCGGGCAATGAGCAGTTCTTC. Translation: CASGLLSGAGNEQFF. Based on the CDR3 plus reference TRBV12-5 and TRBJ2-1, the full variable domain is DARVTQTPRHKVTEMGQEVTMRCQPILGHNTVFWYRQTMMQGLELLAYFRNRAPLDDSGMPKDRFSAEMPDATLATLKIQPSEPRDSAVYFCASGLLSGAGNEQFFGPGTRLTVL.

The chain joins TRBV6-2 or TRBV6-3 to TRBJ1-5; D remains unclear. CDR3 length: 14 residues. Germline V CDR1 and CDR2: MNHEY, SVGEGT. V lost 6 bases and J lost 15, with 24 bases in between. CDR3 bases: TGTGCCAGCAGGGATTCCGAGGCCAGCAAACTGTGGCATTTT. Residues: CASRDSEASKLWHF.

The gene calls are TRBV3-1 and TRBJ1-2, with a tentative D call TRBD1 (6 bases). Per the germline V gene, CDR1 is LGHDT and CDR2 is YNNKEL (reference sequence). Trimming removed 4 bases from V and 4 bases from J, with 16 bases in between. CDR3 length: 15 amino acids. The CDR3 region has the DNA TGTGCCAGCAGCCCACAAACCCACAGGGCCTATGGCTACACCTTC. This sequence encodes CASSPQTHRAYGYTF.

This clonotype was detected ten times or more. This chain joins TRBV12-3 or TRBV12-4 and TRBJ2-1; weak D call: TRBD2 (6 bases). CDR3 length equals 15 residues. Deletions cut 3 bases from V and 1 base from J, with 10 bases between. The CDR3 sequence is CASSFSGLSYNEQFF. As DNA, the CDR3 is TGTGCCAGCAGTTTTTCTGGACTATCCTACAATGAGCAGTTCTTC.

The rearrangement uses TRBV2 and TRBJ2-5; 9 nucleotides match TRBD2. The germline gives CDR1 SNHLY, CDR2 FYNNEI. Trimming at V came to 6 bases and at J to 5 bases, leaving 7 bases not matched to a gene. The CDR3 contains 14 residues. As DNA, the CDR3 is TGTGCCAGCAGGATAGCGGGGGCGAGGGAGACCCAGTACTTC. Its translation is CASRIAGARETQYF.

This clonotype has ten or more counts. This chain links TRBV12-3 or TRBV12-4 with TRBJ2-6; 9 positions agree with TRBD1. CDR3 length: 17 amino acids. Trimming removed 8 bases from V and 3 bases from J; junction bases left unmatched: 11. The CDR3 reads CASSEEQGALGANVLTF. The CDR3 DNA reads TGTGCCAGCTCGGAAGAACAGGGGGCGCTTGGGGCCAACGTCCTGACTTTC.

In this sample, this clonotype turned up many times. J is TRBJ2-2 and V is TRBV29-1, with 12 nucleotides matching TRBD2. The CDR3 consists of 14 residues. The germline CDR1 and CDR2 sequences are SQVTM and ANQGSEA. Trimming took 7 bases from V and 6 from J; bases not matched to a gene: 6. The CDR3 loop is CSGYLAGGPGELFF. The CDR3 DNA reads TGCAGCGGATATCTAGCGGGAGGGCCCGGGGAGCTGTTTTTT.

In its sample, this clonotype was seen many times. CDR3 sequence: CASSLKTGSGSNSPLHF. CDR3 sequence (DNA): TGTGCCAGCAGCTTGAAGACCGGGAGTGGCTCTAATTCACCCCTCCACTTT. The genes are TRBV5-5 and TRBJ1-6, with D unclear. CDR1 is SGHKS and CDR2 is YYEKEE in the germline V gene (reference sequence). V was trimmed by 1 base and J by 6 bases, leaving 17 bases between them. The CDR3 extends over 17 amino acids.

The table lists this clonotype with a few counts. The chain carries TRBV13 and TRBJ2-1; 9 bases fit TRBD2. V lost 5 bases to trimming and J lost 0 bases; unmatched junction nucleotides: 17. The germline gives CDR1 PRHDT, CDR2 FYEKMQ (reference sequence). This CDR3 has 20 residues. This chain's CDR3 is CASSAQGRSSGKSSYNEQFF. For the CDR3, the DNA is TGTGCCAGCAGCGCCCAAGGGCGGTCTAGCGGGAAAAGCTCCTACAATGAGCAGTTCTTC.

This clonotype showed up many times. The chain employs TRBV29-1 and TRBJ2-1; maybe TRBD2 (6 bases). Trimming pared 3 bases from V and 10 bases from J, leaving 13 bases between. The CDR3 has 12 amino acids. From germline, CDR1 is SQVTM and CDR2 ANQGSEA. The CDR3 sequence is CSVEVQGGEQFF. The DNA of the CDR3 is TGCAGCGTTGAGGTCCAGGGAGGCGAGCAGTTCTTC.

Here the CDR3 DNA reads TGCGCCAGCAGCTTGGAGACAGGGGACACCGGGGAGCTGTTTTTT. It yields the protein CASSLETGDTGELFF. The chain is built from TRBV5-1 and TRBJ2-2; 8 nucleotides match TRBD1. J lost 3 bases, V lost 0 bases, and 1 base had no gene match. This CDR3 region has 15 residues. CDR1 is SGHRS, CDR2 YFSETQ, per germline.

This clonotype was counted at least ten times. This chain uses TRBV10-3 with TRBJ1-1, with 9 bases identical to TRBD1. The CDR3 consists of 15 residues. Germline loops: CDR1 ENHRY, CDR2 SYGVKD. V lost 10 bases to trimming and J lost 2 bases; unmatched junction nucleotides: 11. CDR3 amino acids: CATTTQTGGNTEAFF. The CDR3 DNA reads as TGTGCCACCACAACCCAGACAGGGGGTAACACTGAAGCTTTCTTT.

The chain is built from TRBV29-1 and TRBJ2-1; 10 nucleotides match TRBD1. The J segment lost 8 bases and the V segment lost 6 bases, leaving 7 bases of the junction unmatched. Per germline, CDR1 SQVTM and CDR2 ANQGSEA. The CDR3 length is 13 residues. CDR3 protein: CSVAGQGIDEQFF. The CDR3 nucleotides are TGCAGCGTCGCGGGACAGGGGATCGATGAGCAGTTCTTC.

The chain uses TRBV19 and TRBJ1-5; D is perhaps TRBD1 (6 bases). Looked up from germline, CDR1 is LNHDA and CDR2 is SQIVND (reference sequence). The CDR3 runs 14 residues. The germline V and J ends were trimmed by 6 bases and 0 bases, with 9 bases remaining between them. CDR3 region: CASRDSYSNQPQHF. In nucleotides, the CDR3 is TGTGCCAGTAGGGACAGTTATAGCAATCAGCCCCAGCATTTT.

The chain has TRBV6-5 and TRBJ2-3; TRBD2 matches 8 bases. The CDR3 totals 17 residues. CDR1 MNHEY and CDR2 SVGAGI come from the germline V gene. V lost 3 bases, J lost 4 bases, and 12 bases stayed unmatched. CDR3 bases: TGTGCCAGCAGTTATCTGAGCGGCCGGGGGGGCCCAGATACGCAGTATTTT. Protein: CASSYLSGRGGPDTQYF.

This clonotype was seen more than once but under ten times. The rearrangement links TRBV14 to TRBJ2-3, with D possibly matching TRBD2 (6 bases). Germline V lookup: CDR1 SGHDN, CDR2 FVKESK. The CDR3 runs 18 residues. V dropped 3 bases and J dropped 2 bases, with 21 bases sitting between them. The CDR3 DNA reads TGTGCCAGCAGCCACCTGCGGGGAAGGCAGGGCCACACAGATACGCAGTATTTT. It specifies CASSHLRGRQGHTDTQYF.

The rearrangement links TRBV6-6 to TRBJ1-5, with 9 bases identical to TRBD1. Per the germline V gene, CDR1 is MNHNY and CDR2 is SVGAGI (reference sequence). V dropped 2 bases and J dropped 4; count of bases not matched to a gene: 12. The CDR3 is 18 residues long. The CDR3 DNA reads TGTGCCAGCAGTTACCAACTCCGGGACAGGGCCTGGAATCAGCCCCAGCATTTT. As protein: CASSYQLRDRAWNQPQHF.

This clonotype was counted between two and nine times. This chain links TRBV10-3 with TRBJ2-7, with 9 bases fitting TRBD1. The CDR3 is made up of 15 amino acids. Germline V gene lookup returns CDR1 ENHRY and CDR2 SYGVKD. V lost 6 bases and J lost 0; bases outside the gene matches: 6. The DNA for the CDR3 is TGTGCCATCAGCCCAGGGACAGGGCTCTCCTACGAGCAGTACTTC. It yields the protein CAISPGTGLSYEQYF.

This clonotype was observed at least ten times. The chain carries TRBV5-4 and TRBJ1-6; D unclear. The CDR3 has 16 amino acids. From germline, CDR1 is SGHNT and CDR2 YYREEE (reference sequence). Trimming pared 4 bases from V and 7 bases from J, leaving 18 bases between. The CDR3 reads CASSPGRGRENSPLHF. Here the CDR3 DNA reads TGTGCCAGCAGCCCTGGGCGTGGGAGGGAAAATTCACCCCTCCACTTT. The full variable domain, completed using reference TRBV5-4 and TRBJ1-6, is ETGVTQSPTHLIKTRGQQVTLRCSSQSGHNTVSWYQQALGQGPQFIFQYYREEENGRGNFPPRFSGLQFPNYSSELNVNALELDDSALYLCASSPGRGRENSPLHFGNGTRLTVT.

The chain carries TRBV4-3 and TRBJ2-1, with a weak D call TRBD1 (6 bases). Trimming removed 4 bases at V and 2 bases at J, with 18 bases between. The CDR3 is 17 residues long. Germline CDR1 is LGHNA and CDR2 is YSLEER. CDR3 loop: CASSPTLRDTTYNEQFF. CDR3 nucleotide sequence: TGCGCCAGCAGCCCGACACTACGGGACACGACCTACAATGAGCAGTTCTTC.